The 28 T cell receptor beta chains presented below share a single source sample, sequenced in a study of T cells in Graves' hyperthyroidism and ophthalmopathy. It was RNA transcripts that yielded the amplified TCR beta CDR3 regions. The HTBI primer set drove a first-round RT-PCR of the TCR CDR3. TCRdb re-derived calls from the multiplex PCR reads in MiXCR, one entry per CDR3 protein. The sample has 700,000 or so distinct CDR3 sequences; roughly 17% are singletons. Sequencing was performed on blood. The receptors derive from a man between 18 and 29 years old with Graves' hyperthyroidism.

This chain links TRBV6-1 with TRBJ2-7; weak D call: TRBD1 (5 bases). From germline, CDR1 is MNHNS and CDR2 SASEGT. V shed 6 bases and J shed 3 bases, with 12 bases lying between them. The length of the CDR3 is 13 residues. The CDR3 loop is CASSREWDYEQYF. Written as DNA, the CDR3 is TGTGCCAGCAGCAGGGAATGGGACTACGAGCAGTACTTC.

The chain is built from TRBV11-2 and TRBJ2-7, with D possibly TRBD1 on 5 matching bases. This CDR3 region has 15 residues. The V gene lost 0 bases and the J gene lost 4 bases, with 13 bases spanning the gap. Germline V CDR1 and CDR2: SGHAT, FQNNGV. CDR3 DNA sequence: TGTGCCAGCAGCTTAGATTCGCAGGGCGGATACGAGCAGTACTTC. Translating gives CASSLDSQGGYEQYF.

This clonotype came up many times. The genes are TRBV28 and TRBJ2-7; D is possibly TRBD2 (5 bases). This CDR3 has 12 amino acids. Trimming took off 8 bases at V and 1 base at J, with 9 bases between the two ends. Germline CDR1 MDHEN, CDR2 SYDVKM. CDR3 nucleotide sequence: TGTGCCAGCGGACTGGTGTCCTACGAGCAGTACTTC. Protein: CASGLVSYEQYF.

V usage is TRBV10-3 and J usage is TRBJ2-3; the D gene is possibly TRBD2 (6 bases). Germline lookup yields CDR1 ENHRY and CDR2 SYGVKD. The CDR3 sequence is 15 residues long. Deletions cut 10 bases from V and 5 bases from J, with 22 bases between. The CDR3 sequence: CATSSGTLLIDTQYF. In DNA, the CDR3 is TGTGCCACCTCTTCCGGGACTCTTCTCATAGATACGCAGTATTTT.

V usage is TRBV20-1 and J usage is TRBJ2-1, with D maybe TRBD2 (5 bases). Trimming shortened V by 8 bases and J by 3 bases, and 17 bases separated the two germline ends. This CDR3 contains 14 residues. Germline V gene data show CDR1 as DFQATT and CDR2 as SNEGSKA (reference sequence). The CDR3 here is CSSIRLANYNEQFF. DNA of the CDR3: TGCAGTTCCATTCGCCTAGCTAACTACAATGAGCAGTTCTTC.

In this sample, this clonotype turned up a few times. The chain has TRBV18 and TRBJ1-1; D is possibly TRBD1 (6 bases). Germline CDR1 is KGHSH and CDR2 is LQKENI. The CDR3 consists of 15 residues. V lost 0 bases, J lost 4 bases, and 12 bases lay in between. The CDR3 is CASSPPSVRGTEAFF. Written as DNA, the CDR3 is TGTGCCAGCTCACCACCAAGTGTCAGGGGCACTGAAGCTTTCTTT.

V is TRBV15 and J is TRBJ2-3; D is unclear. CDR3 size: 13 residues. Trimming pared 5 bases from V and 1 base from J, leaving 7 bases between. Per germline, CDR1 LNHNV and CDR2 YYDKDF (reference sequence). The CDR3 reads CATSALGTDTQYF. As DNA, the CDR3 is TGTGCCACCAGCGCCCTAGGCACAGATACGCAGTATTTT.

This clonotype was found many times. V and J are TRBV2 and TRBJ1-2; TRBD1 aligns across 9 bases. CDR3 length equals 14 residues. V shed 5 bases and J 6 bases; nucleotides not matched to a gene: 7. Germline V gene sequence: CDR1 SNHLY, CDR2 FYNNEI. CDR3: CASSSEGQGNGYTF. The CDR3 DNA reads as TGTGCCAGCAGTTCCGAGGGACAGGGTAATGGCTACACCTTC.

This clonotype was counted ten times or more. The chain joins TRBV7-2 to TRBJ1-5; no clear D. From germline, CDR1 is SGHTA and CDR2 FQGNSA. V lost 0 bases and J 1 base, leaving 7 bases between the germline ends. CDR3 length: 15 residues. The CDR3 DNA reads TGTGCCAGCAGCTTAGCTCCGGGGAGCAATCAGCCCCAGCATTTT. Translated: CASSLAPGSNQPQHF. Filled out from reference TRBV7-2 and TRBJ1-5, the complete variable domain reads GAGVSQSPSNKVTEKGKDVELRCDPISGHTALYWYRQSLGQGLEFLIYFQGNSAPDKSGLPSDRFSAERTGGSVSTLTIQRTQQEDSAVYLCASSLAPGSNQPQHFGDGTRLSIL.

The J gene is TRBJ2-3, the V gene TRBV7-2; TRBD2 matches at 8 bases. Trimming cost V 6 bases and J 7 bases; bases outside gene matches: 12. This CDR3 comprises 15 residues. Germline V lookup: CDR1 SGHTA, CDR2 FQGNSA. The CDR3 DNA sequence: TGTGCCAGCAGTCTTACTAGCGGACGCACCTATACGCAGTATTTT. Protein product: CASSLTSGRTYTQYF.

The table lists this clonotype with a few counts. The chain employs TRBV9 and TRBJ2-3; 8 bases are shared with TRBD1. CDR3 size: 16 residues. Per the germline V gene, CDR1 is SGDLS and CDR2 is YYNGEE. The V segment lost 3 bases and the J segment 3 bases; nucleotides outside the gene matches: 9. The CDR3 here is CASSGSRDRTTDTQYF. In DNA, the CDR3 is TGTGCCAGCAGCGGATCCCGGGACAGGACGACAGATACGCAGTATTTT.

A word on this clonotype: Mismatch with germline at one junction end may stem from a read error. The chain is built from TRBV12-5 and TRBJ2-3; either TRBD1 or TRBD2 may fit D (5 bases each). The CDR3 is made up of 14 amino acids. Germline CDR1 is LGHNT and CDR2 is FRNRAP. The CDR3 here is CASGLGGTTDTRYF. CDR3 coding DNA: TGTGCTAGTGGTTTGGGGGGGACCACAGATACGCGGTATTTT.

This chain joins TRBV7-9 and TRBJ2-3; 13 bases align to TRBD2. Germline CDR1 and CDR2: SEHNR and FQNEAQ (reference sequence). V lost 2 bases to trimming and J lost 4 bases; unmatched junction nucleotides: 6. The CDR3 is 17 residues long. CDR3 sequence: CASSLTTGLAGSDTQYF. The CDR3 DNA sequence: TGTGCCAGCAGCTTAACCACGGGACTAGCGGGATCAGATACGCAGTATTTT.

This clonotype was seen more than once but under ten times. V usage is TRBV15 and J usage is TRBJ2-7, with D possibly being TRBD2 (7 bases). The germline CDR1 and CDR2 sequences are LNHNV and YYDKDF (reference sequence). V was clipped by 0 bases and J by 0 bases, with 12 bases between them. The CDR3 contains 16 residues. The CDR3 region is CATSRDGGGSSYEQYF. CDR3 DNA: TGTGCCACCAGCAGAGATGGGGGCGGGAGCTCCTACGAGCAGTACTTC. Combining the CDR3 with reference TRBV15 and TRBJ2-7 gives the whole variable domain DAMVIQNPRYQVTQFGKPVTLSCSQTLNHNVMYWYQQKSSQAPKLLFHYYDKDFNNEADTPDNFQSRRPNTSFCFLDIRSPGLGDTAMYLCATSRDGGGSSYEQYFGPGTRLTVT.

This clonotype was detected many times. The chain's CDR3 is CASSSWDSNTGELFF. The CDR3 bases are TGTGCCAGCAGCTCCTGGGACAGCAACACCGGGGAGCTGTTTTTT. V and J are TRBV12-3 or TRBV12-4 and TRBJ2-2, with TRBD1 identical over 7 bases. V shed 6 bases, J shed 2 bases, and the junction held 6 bases outside the gene matches. The CDR3 is 15 residues long.

V usage is TRBV14 and J usage is TRBJ1-4; D remains unclear. The CDR3 runs 14 residues. Germline V lookup: CDR1 SGHDN, CDR2 FVKESK. V lost 3 bases and J lost 10, with 15 bases in between. The DNA of the CDR3 is TGTGCCAGCAGCCACTCGGGAGGAGTGGCAAAACTGTTTTTT. It encodes CASSHSGGVAKLFF.

The chain links TRBV28 to TRBJ1-6; D remains ambiguous. This CDR3 has 15 amino acids. Germline CDR1 reads MDHEN; CDR2 reads SYDVKM. Trimming took off 7 bases at V and 5 bases at J, with 15 bases between the two ends. CDR3 in DNA: TGTGCCAGCACTCCGGGATCTGTCAATAATTCACCCCTCCACTTT. Protein product: CASTPGSVNNSPLHF.

V gene TRBV15 combines with J gene TRBJ2-2, with D perhaps matching TRBD2 (5 bases). The germline CDR1 and CDR2 sequences are LNHNV and YYDKDF (reference sequence). With 1 base removed from V and 6 bases from J, the gap between germline ends came to 9 bases. The CDR3 is 14 amino acids. CDR3 nucleotide sequence: TGTGCCACCAGCAGAGGGTGGGAGTCCGGGGAGCTGTTTTTT. Translation: CATSRGWESGELFF. Full variable domain (missing parts from reference TRBV15 and TRBJ2-2): DAMVIQNPRYQVTQFGKPVTLSCSQTLNHNVMYWYQQKSSQAPKLLFHYYDKDFNNEADTPDNFQSRRPNTSFCFLDIRSPGLGDTAMYLCATSRGWESGELFFGEGSRLTVL.

The chain uses TRBV6-2 or TRBV6-3 and TRBJ2-7, with D possibly matching TRBD2 (6 bases). The CDR3 loop spans 17 amino acids. The V gene lost 0 bases and the J gene lost 2 bases, with 17 bases spanning the gap. Germline V CDR1 and CDR2: MNHEY, SVGEGT. CDR3 sequence (DNA): TGTGCCAGCAGTTACTCGAGGGCCGGGACTTACCCCTACGAGCAGTACTTC. This sequence encodes CASSYSRAGTYPYEQYF.

This clonotype came up many times. The CDR3 is CASSFPRSGLSYEQYF. DNA of the CDR3: TGTGCCAGCAGTTTCCCCCGTAGCGGGTTGTCCTACGAGCAGTACTTC. This chain joins TRBV28 and TRBJ2-7; TRBD2 matches at 7 bases. The CDR3 is 16 residues long. The J segment lost 1 base and the V segment lost 3 bases, leaving 9 bases of the junction unmatched. Germline loops: CDR1 MDHEN, CDR2 SYDVKM.

This clonotype appeared many times. The chain carries TRBV6-2 or TRBV6-3 and TRBJ2-1; D not certain. This CDR3 comprises 13 residues. V was cut by 6 bases and J by 3 bases, with 9 bases left in between. The V gene's germline CDR1 is MNHEY and CDR2 SVGEGT. CDR3 sequence: CASRADYYNEQFF. CDR3 DNA sequence: TGTGCCAGCAGAGCCGATTACTACAATGAGCAGTTCTTC.

V is TRBV4-1 and J is TRBJ2-3; the D gene is possibly TRBD2 (6 bases). Germline CDR1 MGHRA, CDR2 YSYEKL. The V gene lost 2 bases and the J gene lost 2 bases, with 11 bases spanning the gap. The CDR3 extends over 15 amino acids. DNA for the CDR3: TGCGCCAGCAGCCAACTAGCGATCTACACAGATACGCAGTATTTT. It encodes CASSQLAIYTDTQYF.

This clonotype showed up many times. This chain connects TRBV3-1 to TRBJ2-7; 7 bases agree with TRBD2. Germline V gene sequence: CDR1 LGHDT, CDR2 YNNKEL (reference sequence). V dropped 3 bases and J dropped 5; count of bases not matched to a gene: 10. CDR3 length: 15 amino acids. Here the CDR3 reads CASSQDGGRWNEQYF. The DNA for the CDR3 is TGTGCCAGCAGCCAGGATGGCGGGAGATGGAACGAGCAGTACTTC.

This clonotype appeared many times. The chain combines TRBV20-1 with TRBJ2-7; D is unresolved. The CDR3 has 11 amino acids. The germline V and J ends were trimmed by 2 bases and 6 bases, with 8 bases remaining between them. From germline, CDR1 is DFQATT and CDR2 SNEGSKA (reference sequence). Here the CDR3 DNA reads TGCAGTGCTAGATCCGGTGCCGAGCAGTACTTC. Amino acids: CSARSGAEQYF.

The V call is TRBV7-6, the J call TRBJ1-1; D remains ambiguous. Germline lookup yields CDR1 SGHVS and CDR2 FNYEAQ. This CDR3 contains 15 residues. Trimming stripped 2 bases from V and 3 bases from J, with 13 bases between. CDR3 protein: CASSLRPDTYTEAFF. DNA of the CDR3: TGTGCCAGCAGCTTACGTCCCGATACCTACACTGAAGCTTTCTTT.

This clonotype was seen only a few times. The chain couples TRBV30 to TRBJ2-4; 10 nucleotides align to TRBD2. The length of the CDR3 is 15 residues. V lost 5 bases and J lost 0; bases outside the gene matches: 4. Germline V CDR1 and CDR2: GTSNPN, SVGIG (reference sequence). For the CDR3, the DNA is TGTGCCTGGGGGAGCGGGAGGGGAGCCAAAAACATTCAGTACTTC. Its translation: CAWGSGRGAKNIQYF.

This clonotype was picked up a small number of times. The chain employs TRBV3-1 and TRBJ2-7; D might be TRBD1 or TRBD2, each matching 5 bases. The germline V gene encodes CDR1 LGHDT and CDR2 YNNKEL (reference sequence). Deletions cut 1 base from V and 6 bases from J, with 16 bases between. This CDR3 has 15 residues. The CDR3 DNA sequence: TGTGCCAGCAGCCAAGCGGGAACTAGTGGGACCGAGCAGTACTTC. Its translation: CASSQAGTSGTEQYF.

A few counts support this clonotype. The chain employs TRBV6-2 or TRBV6-3 and TRBJ2-2; no definite D call. CDR3 size: 15 residues. Germline V gene data show CDR1 as MNHEY and CDR2 as SVGEGT. V shed 6 bases and J shed 6 bases, with 17 bases lying between them. CDR3: CASSPEGLEAGELFF. CDR3 in DNA: TGTGCCAGCAGCCCAGAAGGGTTGGAAGCCGGGGAGCTGTTTTTT.